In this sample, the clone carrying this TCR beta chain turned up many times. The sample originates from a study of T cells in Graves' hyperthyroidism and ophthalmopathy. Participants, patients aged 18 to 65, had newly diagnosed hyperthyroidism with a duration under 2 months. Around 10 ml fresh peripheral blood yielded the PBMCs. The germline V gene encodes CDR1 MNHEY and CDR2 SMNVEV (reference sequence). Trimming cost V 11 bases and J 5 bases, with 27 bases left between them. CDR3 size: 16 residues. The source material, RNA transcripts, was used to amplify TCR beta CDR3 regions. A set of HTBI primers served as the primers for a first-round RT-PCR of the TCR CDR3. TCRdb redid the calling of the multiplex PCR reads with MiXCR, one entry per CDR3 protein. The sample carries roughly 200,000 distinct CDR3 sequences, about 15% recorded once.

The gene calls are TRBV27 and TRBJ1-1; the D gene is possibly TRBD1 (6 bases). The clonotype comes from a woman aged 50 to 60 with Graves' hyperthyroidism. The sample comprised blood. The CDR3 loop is CAALQKGGGKYTEAFF. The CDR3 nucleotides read TGTGCCGCCCTCCAGAAAGGTGGGGGCAAGTATACTGAAGCTTTCTTT.